The T cell receptor beta chain under discussion was sequenced for a study of spatial heterogeneity in lung cancer. TCRdb fed the 5' RACE reads into MiXCR, producing one record per CDR3 protein. The sample includes about 27,000 distinct CDR3 sequences, 6.9% of them seen just once. This clonotype showed up many times. CDR1 and CDR2 (germline): KGHDR, SFDVKD. This CDR3 is 13 amino acids long. The junction had 5 bases not matched to a gene; V was cut back by 9 bases and J by 4 bases. Regarding time point: sample taken at primary tumor resection. The sequenced material consisted of unsorted whole RNA from tumor, nontumor lung or frozen PBMC.

The sequences come from PBMCs, collected at surgery. The genes are TRBV24-1 and TRBJ2-1; 7 nucleotides line up with TRBD1. This sequence was found in a male donor with early-stage non-small cell lung cancer. The CDR3 nucleotides are TGTGCCACCGGGACAGAAATTTACAATGAGCAGTTCTTC. The encoded protein is CATGTEIYNEQFF.